The rows below give T cell receptor beta chains drawn from one sample of a study of molecular identifiers for immune sequencing clone quantification. TCRdb re-called the PCR reads through MiXCR, storing one row per CDR3 protein. Among 460,000 or so distinct CDR3 sequences listed, under 30% were seen once. The sample comprised naive CD8+ T cells from blood, with Jurkat cell RNA spiked in. These receptors all stem from a human donor in good health. Some libraries in this study had Jurkat cell RNA spiked in. Each CDR3 is given with its conserved first and last residue. The order of the fields is J gene, clone size, D gene, V gene, CDR3 DNA, CDR3 protein. D genes are given only for firm matches. A row's size may be missing; if present it is once, few, many or a size class.

j_gene: TRBJ2-7
abundance: many
d_gene: .
v_gene: TRBV7-9
CDR3nt: TGTGCCAGCAGCTCGTGGGCACAGGGTGACTACGAGCAGTACTTC
CDR3aa: CASSSWAQGDYEQYF

j_gene: TRBJ1-3
abundance: few
d_gene: .
v_gene: TRBV5-3
CDR3nt: TGTGCCAGCAGCTTGGATCGGGGGGGCTCTGGAAACACCATATATTTT
CDR3aa: CASSLDRGGSGNTIYF

j_gene: TRBJ2-7
abundance: few
d_gene: .
v_gene: TRBV20-1
CDR3nt: TGCAGTGCTAGAGATCCGCTGGACACCCGCTACGAGCAGTACTTC
CDR3aa: CSARDPLDTRYEQYF

j_gene: TRBJ2-7
abundance: few
d_gene: TRBD2
v_gene: TRBV7-9
CDR3nt: TGTGCCAGCAGCGCGGGGGACGCCTACGAGCAGTACTTC
CDR3aa: CASSAGDAYEQYF

j_gene: TRBJ1-2
abundance: .
d_gene: .
v_gene: TRBV3-1
CDR3nt: TGTGCCAGCAGCCCGGGGACACCTAACTATGGCTACACCTTC
CDR3aa: CASSPGTPNYGYTF

j_gene: TRBJ2-3
abundance: many
d_gene: TRBD2
v_gene: TRBV28
CDR3nt: TGTGCCAGCAGTTTGTTGGGACTAGCGGGGCCCTCAGATACGCAGTATTTT
CDR3aa: CASSLLGLAGPSDTQYF

j_gene: TRBJ2-2
abundance: many
d_gene: .
v_gene: TRBV3-1
CDR3nt: TGTGCCAGCAGCCGGGACACCGGGGAGCTGTTTTTT
CDR3aa: CASSRDTGELFF

j_gene: TRBJ2-7
abundance: .
d_gene: TRBD1
v_gene: TRBV5-3
CDR3nt: TGTGCCAGCAGCTTAGGGACAGGGGGTTTGGGCTACGAGCCGTCCTTC
CDR3aa: CASSLGTGGLGYEPSF

j_gene: TRBJ2-7
abundance: few
d_gene: .
v_gene: TRBV10-3
CDR3nt: TGTGCCATCGCCGCGGCGACGGACCGAGCCTACGAGCAGTACTTC
CDR3aa: CAIAAATDRAYEQYF

j_gene: TRBJ1-1
abundance: .
d_gene: TRBD1
v_gene: TRBV7-6
CDR3nt: TGTGCCAGCGGCTTAGGGGGCCCGAACACTGAAGCTTTCTTT
CDR3aa: CASGLGGPNTEAFF

j_gene: TRBJ2-1
abundance: few
d_gene: .
v_gene: TRBV7-9
CDR3nt: TGTGCCAGCAGCTACCGGGACACCGGCTACAATGAGCAGTTCTTC
CDR3aa: CASSYRDTGYNEQFF

j_gene: TRBJ2-5
abundance: few
d_gene: .
v_gene: TRBV28
CDR3nt: TGTGCCAGCAGTTTCGGGCGGTATCTCCAAGAGACCCAGTACTTC
CDR3aa: CASSFGRYLQETQYF

j_gene: TRBJ2-1
abundance: few
d_gene: .
v_gene: TRBV9
CDR3nt: TGTGCCAGCAGCGAGGGGGGCAGCGCGCGGTACAATGAGCAGTTCTTC
CDR3aa: CASSEGGSARYNEQFF

j_gene: TRBJ1-6
abundance: .
d_gene: .
v_gene: TRBV6-6
CDR3nt: TGTGCCAGCAGTTACCCGAAAACAGGGAACCTAGGATCCTATAATTCACCCCTCCACTTT
CDR3aa: CASSYPKTGNLGSYNSPLHF

j_gene: TRBJ2-1
abundance: .
d_gene: TRBD1
v_gene: TRBV6-2/TRBV6-3
CDR3nt: TGTGCCAGCAGCCCAGGACAGGGTGTGAATGAGCAGTTCTTC
CDR3aa: CASSPGQGVNEQFF

j_gene: TRBJ2-7
abundance: many
d_gene: TRBD2
v_gene: TRBV29-1
CDR3nt: TGCAGCGTTGAAGGAGTTGCGGAGCGGGGAACCCCTGGAGAGCAGTACTTC
CDR3aa: CSVEGVAERGTPGEQYF

j_gene: TRBJ1-1
abundance: few
d_gene: .
v_gene: TRBV6-2/TRBV6-3
CDR3nt: TGTGCCAGCAGTTACACAAAAACAGGGTCCCCTGAAGCTTTCTTT
CDR3aa: CASSYTKTGSPEAFF

j_gene: TRBJ2-7
abundance: .
d_gene: TRBD1
v_gene: TRBV27
CDR3nt: TGTGCCAGCAGTTTATCGACAGCAGGGGGCGAGCAGTACTTC
CDR3aa: CASSLSTAGGEQYF

j_gene: TRBJ2-3
abundance: many
d_gene: TRBD1
v_gene: TRBV4-3
CDR3nt: TGCGCCAGCAGCCAGGACAGGCGGGCCACAGATACGCAGTATTTT
CDR3aa: CASSQDRRATDTQYF

j_gene: TRBJ2-1
abundance: few
d_gene: .
v_gene: TRBV5-1
CDR3nt: TGCGCCAGCAGCCGAGCGACAGGTCTAAGCTCCTACAATGAGCAGTTCTTC
CDR3aa: CASSRATGLSSYNEQFF

j_gene: TRBJ2-7
abundance: .
d_gene: TRBD1
v_gene: TRBV30
CDR3nt: TGTGCCTGGAGTGTAGGGGACAGGGTCACCTACGAGCAGTACTTC
CDR3aa: CAWSVGDRVTYEQYF

j_gene: TRBJ2-1
abundance: .
d_gene: .
v_gene: TRBV6-2/TRBV6-3
CDR3nt: TGTGCCAGCAGGAGGGAGGATGAGCAGTTCTTC
CDR3aa: CASRREDEQFF

j_gene: TRBJ2-3
abundance: .
d_gene: TRBD2
v_gene: TRBV6-2/TRBV6-3
CDR3nt: TGTGCCAGCAGTGCCGCGGGAGGGCAGTTCGATACGCAGTATTTT
CDR3aa: CASSAAGGQFDTQYF

j_gene: TRBJ2-7
abundance: .
d_gene: TRBD1
v_gene: TRBV6-2/TRBV6-3
CDR3nt: TGTGCCAGTAGTACGCGGGACAGGGACGCCTACGAGCAGTACTTC
CDR3aa: CASSTRDRDAYEQYF

j_gene: TRBJ2-7
abundance: many
d_gene: TRBD1
v_gene: TRBV19
CDR3nt: TGTGCCAGTAGTGGTCGGGACAGGGACTACGAGCAGTACTTC
CDR3aa: CASSGRDRDYEQYF

j_gene: TRBJ1-1
abundance: .
d_gene: TRBD1
v_gene: TRBV7-9
CDR3nt: TGTGCCAGTACGACCGGGACAGGGAACACTGAAGCTTTCTTT
CDR3aa: CASTTGTGNTEAFF

j_gene: TRBJ1-4
abundance: .
d_gene: .
v_gene: TRBV12-3/TRBV12-4
CDR3nt: TGTGCCAGCAGTTTAGTACTTCAGGGTTATGAAAAACTGTTTTTT
CDR3aa: CASSLVLQGYEKLFF

j_gene: TRBJ1-5
abundance: few
d_gene: .
v_gene: TRBV27
CDR3nt: TGTGCCAGCAGTCCAGGAGGAGGTGGCAATCAGCCCCAGCATTTT
CDR3aa: CASSPGGGGNQPQHF

j_gene: TRBJ1-2
abundance: few
d_gene: .
v_gene: TRBV4-1
CDR3nt: TGCGCCAGCAGCCAAGAGGCGGCAGGGGAGGTGCGGTCCGCTAACTATGGCTACACCTTC
CDR3aa: CASSQEAAGEVRSANYGYTF

j_gene: TRBJ2-7
abundance: many
d_gene: .
v_gene: TRBV5-1
CDR3nt: TGCGCCAGCAAGCCCCCCGGGGGCGAGCAGTACTTC
CDR3aa: CASKPPGGEQYF

j_gene: TRBJ2-1
abundance: many
d_gene: TRBD1
v_gene: TRBV7-2
CDR3nt: TGTGCCAGCAGCCCTACGTCAGGGGGCTACAATGAGCAGTTCTTC
CDR3aa: CASSPTSGGYNEQFF

j_gene: TRBJ2-6
abundance: .
d_gene: .
v_gene: TRBV19
CDR3nt: TGTGCCAGTAGCCGGGACACTATCATCTCTGGGGCCAACGTCCTGACTTTC
CDR3aa: CASSRDTIISGANVLTF

j_gene: TRBJ2-3
abundance: many
d_gene: .
v_gene: TRBV7-9
CDR3nt: TGTGCCAGCAGCCCCGGACTCACTATCACAGATACGCAGTATTTT
CDR3aa: CASSPGLTITDTQYF

j_gene: TRBJ2-3
abundance: many
d_gene: TRBD2
v_gene: TRBV15
CDR3nt: TGTGCCACCAGCAGGACGAGAGCGGGGACAGATACGCAGTATTTT
CDR3aa: CATSRTRAGTDTQYF

j_gene: TRBJ2-1
abundance: .
d_gene: .
v_gene: TRBV7-8
CDR3nt: TGTGCCAGCAGCTTAGTACGTGGAGACGAGCAGTTCTTC
CDR3aa: CASSLVRGDEQFF

j_gene: TRBJ1-1
abundance: .
d_gene: TRBD1
v_gene: TRBV12-3/TRBV12-4
CDR3nt: TGTGCCAGCAGTTTTAGCCCCGGGACAGGGGAAGCTTTCTTT
CDR3aa: CASSFSPGTGEAFF

j_gene: TRBJ1-1
abundance: .
d_gene: .
v_gene: TRBV20-1
CDR3nt: TGCAGTGCTCCGGATGGGGATTACACTGAAGCTTTCTTT
CDR3aa: CSAPDGDYTEAFF

j_gene: TRBJ2-2
abundance: .
d_gene: TRBD2
v_gene: TRBV28
CDR3nt: TGTGCCAGCAGTCCCCGGGGGGAGATGAACACCGGGGAGCTGTTTTTT
CDR3aa: CASSPRGEMNTGELFF

j_gene: TRBJ2-1
abundance: .
d_gene: .
v_gene: TRBV7-9
CDR3nt: TGTGCCAGCAGCTCGCCCGTAGTATCTGGTGAGCAGTTCTTC
CDR3aa: CASSSPVVSGEQFF

j_gene: TRBJ2-3
abundance: few
d_gene: .
v_gene: TRBV9
CDR3nt: TGTGCCAGCAGCACGGGGGGGGGACAGAGCACAGATACGCAGTATTTT
CDR3aa: CASSTGGGQSTDTQYF

j_gene: TRBJ1-1
abundance: .
d_gene: TRBD1
v_gene: TRBV7-8
CDR3nt: TGTGCCAGCAGCTCAAAGGCCGGACAGGGGGTCATGAACACTGAAGCTTTCTTT
CDR3aa: CASSSKAGQGVMNTEAFF

j_gene: TRBJ2-5
abundance: many
d_gene: TRBD2
v_gene: TRBV6-2/TRBV6-3
CDR3nt: TGTGCCAGCAGTTACTCGAGCGGGGGGGCGAAGACCCAGTACTTC
CDR3aa: CASSYSSGGAKTQYF

j_gene: TRBJ2-6
abundance: many
d_gene: .
v_gene: TRBV2
CDR3nt: TGTGCCAGCGACCCCTACAGCTCTGGGGCCAACGTCCTGACTTTC
CDR3aa: CASDPYSSGANVLTF

j_gene: TRBJ1-1
abundance: many
d_gene: .
v_gene: TRBV19
CDR3nt: TGTGCCAGTAGTGAAGTCAGACTGAACACTGAAGCTTTCTTT
CDR3aa: CASSEVRLNTEAFF

j_gene: TRBJ2-7
abundance: many
d_gene: .
v_gene: TRBV5-1
CDR3nt: TGCGCCAGCAGCCTTGGATGGGGGGAACGGTACGAGCAGTACTTC
CDR3aa: CASSLGWGERYEQYF

j_gene: TRBJ2-1
abundance: .
d_gene: TRBD1
v_gene: TRBV24-1
CDR3nt: TGTGCCACCAGTGAAGGACAGGGCGACTACAATGAGCAGTTCTTC
CDR3aa: CATSEGQGDYNEQFF

j_gene: TRBJ2-3
abundance: many
d_gene: TRBD2
v_gene: TRBV5-4
CDR3nt: TGTGCCAGCAGCGGGGCTAGCGGGGGACACCCCACAGATACGCAGTATTTT
CDR3aa: CASSGASGGHPTDTQYF

j_gene: TRBJ1-4
abundance: many
d_gene: .
v_gene: TRBV29-1
CDR3nt: TGCAGCGTTCCCTCTGGGGAAAAACTGTTTTTT
CDR3aa: CSVPSGEKLFF

j_gene: TRBJ2-7
abundance: few
d_gene: .
v_gene: TRBV6-5
CDR3nt: TGTGCCAGCAGTTACTCGATCCCCGAGGAAGGGGCTAGGGCCTACGAGCAGTACTTC
CDR3aa: CASSYSIPEEGARAYEQYF

j_gene: TRBJ1-5
abundance: few
d_gene: .
v_gene: TRBV20-1
CDR3nt: TGCAGTGCTAGAGATCTTGGGGTTGTCAATCAGCCCCAGCATTTT
CDR3aa: CSARDLGVVNQPQHF

j_gene: TRBJ1-5
abundance: .
d_gene: TRBD1
v_gene: TRBV9
CDR3nt: TGTGCCAGCAGCGAGGGGGACAGCCAGCCCCAGCATTTT
CDR3aa: CASSEGDSQPQHF

j_gene: TRBJ2-3
abundance: .
d_gene: .
v_gene: TRBV5-1
CDR3nt: TGCGCCAGCAGCTTGATGGGTTCGATGACAGATACGCAGTATTTT
CDR3aa: CASSLMGSMTDTQYF

j_gene: TRBJ2-3
abundance: .
d_gene: .
v_gene: TRBV5-4
CDR3nt: TGTGCCAGCAGCTTTCGGCAGCACACGGATACGCAGTATTTT
CDR3aa: CASSFRQHTDTQYF

j_gene: TRBJ2-1
abundance: few
d_gene: TRBD2
v_gene: TRBV27
CDR3nt: TGTGCCAGCAGTTTGTCTAGCGGGGGACTATACAATGAGCAGTTCTTC
CDR3aa: CASSLSSGGLYNEQFF

j_gene: TRBJ1-2
abundance: few
d_gene: .
v_gene: TRBV27
CDR3nt: TGTGCCAGCAGTTTAGCGGGTGGGGCCCGGGACTATGGCTACACCTTC
CDR3aa: CASSLAGGARDYGYTF

j_gene: TRBJ2-5
abundance: few
d_gene: TRBD2
v_gene: TRBV5-3
CDR3nt: TGTGCCAGCAGCATAGGACTAGCTTGGGAGACCCAGTACTTC
CDR3aa: CASSIGLAWETQYF

j_gene: TRBJ1-5
abundance: many
d_gene: .
v_gene: TRBV4-1
CDR3nt: TGCGCCAGCAGCCAAGATCCTCGTATCATGGGCAATCAGCCCCAGCATTTT
CDR3aa: CASSQDPRIMGNQPQHF

j_gene: TRBJ1-1
abundance: many
d_gene: TRBD1
v_gene: TRBV5-1
CDR3nt: TGCGCCAGCAGCTTGGCCGGGACAGACATGAACACTGAAGCTTTCTTT
CDR3aa: CASSLAGTDMNTEAFF